These 29 T cell receptor beta chains originate from one sample sequenced in a study of T-cell memory formation after mild COVID-19. TCRdb reprocessed the 5' RACE reads via MiXCR and lists one record per CDR3 protein. The sample carries fewer than 250,000 distinct CDR3 sequences, approximately 20% recorded once. Sequencing was performed on PBMCs or a T cell subset sorted from them (not recorded which). All receptors come from an adult woman who had mild COVID-19 (a few samples of this study predate the infection). Cell type and time point are not known.

This clonotype has a count of ten or more. The gene calls are TRBV7-8 and TRBJ1-2; the D gene is possibly TRBD1 (5 bases). In germline, CDR1 is SGHVS, CDR2 FQNEAQ. V dropped 0 bases and J dropped 2 bases, with 7 bases sitting between them. The CDR3 consists of 14 residues. CDR3 region: CASSLAGGNYGYTF. The DNA of the CDR3 is TGTGCCAGCAGCTTAGCTGGGGGAAACTATGGCTACACCTTC.

The chain is built from TRBV12-5 and TRBJ1-2, with TRBD1 matching 9 bases. After removal of 7 bases from V and 3 bases from J, the junction contained 12 bases not matched to a gene. The CDR3 contains 16 residues. Germline V gene data show CDR1 as LGHNT and CDR2 as FRNRAP. The CDR3 protein is CASDTHRGRMDYGYTF. The CDR3 DNA reads as TGTGCTAGTGATACTCACAGGGGGCGGATGGACTATGGCTACACCTTC.

The chain couples TRBV20-1 to TRBJ1-2; 9 positions match TRBD1. The CDR3 consists of 13 residues. Germline V gene data show CDR1 as DFQATT and CDR2 as SNEGSKA (reference sequence). V lost 6 bases and J lost 5; bases outside the gene matches: 7. CDR3 in DNA: TGCAGTGCCTCCCTTGGGACAGGGTATGGCTACACCTTC. As protein: CSASLGTGYGYTF.

This clonotype has more than one count but fewer than ten. This chain uses TRBV4-2 with TRBJ2-5; 8 bases line up with TRBD2. V lost 3 bases, J lost 2 bases, and 8 bases stayed unmatched. The CDR3 runs 16 residues. Germline lookup yields CDR1 LGHNA and CDR2 YNFKEQ. This CDR3 is CASSQFSGASQETQYF. In DNA, the CDR3 is TGTGCCAGCAGCCAGTTTAGCGGGGCAAGTCAAGAGACCCAGTACTTC.

The V gene is TRBV9, the J gene TRBJ2-1; D possibly corresponds to TRBD2 (6 bases). V lost 0 bases, J lost 8 bases, and 21 bases lay in between. This CDR3 has 17 residues. Germline loops: CDR1 SGDLS, CDR2 YYNGEE. The CDR3 nucleotides are TGTGCCAGCAGCGTAGCTCCCACTAGCTACGTTGGGGATGAGCAGTTCTTC. Its translation is CASSVAPTSYVGDEQFF.

The chain combines TRBV7-9 with TRBJ2-1; a weak D match, TRBD2 (6 bases). CDR3 size: 13 residues. Trimming cost V 0 bases and J 8 bases, with 8 bases left between them. Germline V lookup: CDR1 SEHNR, CDR2 FQNEAQ (reference sequence). As DNA, the CDR3 is TGTGCCAGCAGCTTAGCGGGGGGAGATGAGCAGTTCTTC. It specifies CASSLAGGDEQFF.

The J gene is TRBJ2-1, the V gene TRBV6-2 or TRBV6-3, with 7 bases identical to TRBD2. The CDR3 has 21 amino acids. Trimming cost V 6 bases and J 0 bases; bases outside gene matches: 23. The germline V gene encodes CDR1 MNHEY and CDR2 SVGEGT. The CDR3, as DNA: TGTGCCAGCAGCTCCAGACTTATCATAACACGAGCGGGGAGCTCCTACAATGAGCAGTTCTTC. The encoded protein is CASSSRLIITRAGSSYNEQFF.

This clonotype showed up just a few times. As DNA, the CDR3 is TGCAGTGCTAGAGCTTCGACCGGGACTACCTCCTACAATGAGCAGTTCTTC. Translating it yields CSARASTGTTSYNEQFF. The gene calls are TRBV20-1 and TRBJ2-1; 7 nucleotides line up with TRBD2. The CDR3 is made up of 17 amino acids. Trimming removed 1 base from V and 0 bases from J; junction bases left unmatched: 9. Germline V gene lookup returns CDR1 DFQATT and CDR2 SNEGSKA (reference sequence).

CDR3 sequence: CASRRAGGNQPQHF. CDR3 DNA sequence: TGTGCCAGCAGGCGGGCCGGCGGCAATCAGCCCCAGCATTTT. This chain uses TRBV12-3 or TRBV12-4 with TRBJ1-5; no reliable D call. Trimming cost V 6 bases and J 2 bases, with 11 bases left between them. The CDR3 runs 14 residues.

This rearrangement joins TRBV12-3 or TRBV12-4 to TRBJ2-7; D is uncertain. Trimming cost V 3 bases and J 4 bases, with 7 bases left between them. CDR3 length equals 12 residues. The CDR3 DNA is TGTGCCAGCAGTTTTTCGATTTACGAGCAGTACTTC. The encoded protein is CASSFSIYEQYF.

The rearrangement joins TRBV24-1 to TRBJ2-1; TRBD2 aligns across 13 bases. The ends lost 3 bases at V and 6 bases at J; junction bases unmatched: 4. This CDR3 spans 16 amino acids. From germline, CDR1 is KGHDR and CDR2 SFDVKD. The CDR3 sequence is CATSDEGLAGINEQFF. CDR3 bases: TGTGCCACCAGTGATGAGGGACTAGCGGGAATCAATGAGCAGTTCTTC.

This rearrangement joins TRBV29-1 to TRBJ2-7; 7 nucleotides align to TRBD1. With V trimmed by 5 bases and J by 3 bases, 7 bases remained unmatched. This CDR3 region has 13 residues. Germline values: CDR1 SQVTM, CDR2 ANQGSEA. This CDR3 is CSVSLGTVYEQYF. In DNA, the CDR3 is TGCAGCGTTTCCCTCGGGACAGTCTACGAGCAGTACTTC.

V and J are TRBV12-3 or TRBV12-4 and TRBJ1-5; perhaps TRBD1 as D (5 bases). The length of the CDR3 is 13 residues. The ends were cut back, 7 bases at V and 2 bases at J, with 9 bases in the middle. CDR3 residues: CASMGQGNQPQHF. DNA for the CDR3: TGTGCCAGCATGGGGCAGGGCAATCAGCCCCAGCATTTT.

This clonotype was counted a few times. The chain employs TRBV5-6 and TRBJ2-7, with 7 bases identical to TRBD2. J lost 0 bases, V lost 1 base, and 4 bases had no gene match. The CDR3 sequence is 15 residues long. Germline CDR1 is SGHDT and CDR2 is YYEEEE. The CDR3 DNA reads as TGTGCCAGCAGCTTGTATAGGGACTACTCCTACGAGCAGTACTTC. Protein: CASSLYRDYSYEQYF.

The chain combines TRBV20-1 with TRBJ2-3, with 12 bases fitting TRBD2. Germline V lookup: CDR1 DFQATT, CDR2 SNEGSKA (reference sequence). V dropped 1 base and J dropped 5; count of bases not matched to a gene: 1. The CDR3 runs 14 residues. CDR3 residues: CSARAGLAGDTQYF. CDR3 nucleotide sequence: TGCAGTGCTAGAGCGGGACTAGCGGGAGATACGCAGTATTTT.

In nucleotides, the CDR3 is TGTGCCAGTACGTGGCAGGGGGTCTGGAGGAACACTGAAGCTTTCTTT. Translating gives CASTWQGVWRNTEAFF. J is TRBJ1-1 and V is TRBV19, with 7 bases identical to TRBD1. This CDR3 spans 16 amino acids. Germline CDR1 and CDR2: LNHDA and SQIVND (reference sequence). V trimming: 7 bases; J trimming: 1 base; junction bases outside the gene matches: 12.

This sequence joins TRBV18 and TRBJ2-2; D remains unclear. Germline CDR1 KGHSH, CDR2 LQKENI. V was clipped by 3 bases and J by 0 bases, with 11 bases between them. The CDR3 totals 16 residues. DNA of the CDR3: TGTGCCAGCTCACCGTTTGGGGTATCGAACACCGGGGAGCTGTTTTTT. This gives the protein CASSPFGVSNTGELFF.

In its sample, this clonotype was seen a few times. The chain links TRBV30 to TRBJ1-6; D unclear. CDR3 size: 14 residues. CDR1 is GTSNPN and CDR2 is SVGIG in the germline V gene (reference sequence). The V end was cut by 2 bases, the J end by 10 bases, with 15 bases between. This chain's CDR3 is CAWSQGLTGSPLHF. Here the CDR3 DNA reads TGTGCCTGGAGTCAAGGACTTACTGGCTCACCCCTCCACTTT.

This clonotype was recorded at least ten times. The CDR3 spells CASSVDVRDRKNTEAFF. The CDR3 coding sequence is TGCGCCAGCAGCGTTGATGTCCGGGACAGGAAGAACACTGAAGCTTTCTTT. The genes are TRBV5-1 and TRBJ1-1; TRBD1 matches 8 bases. The CDR3 spans 17 residues. J was trimmed by 1 base and V by 4 bases; bases with no gene match: 12. Germline V CDR1 and CDR2: SGHRS, YFSETQ.

The gene calls are TRBV12-3 or TRBV12-4 and TRBJ2-7; D might be TRBD1 (5 bases). This CDR3 contains 14 residues. Trimming shortened V by 2 bases and J by 2 bases, and 10 bases separated the two germline ends. For the CDR3, the DNA is TGTGCCAGCAGTTTACGACAGTCAACCTACGAGCAGTACTTC. Amino acids: CASSLRQSTYEQYF.

The chain joins TRBV12-3 or TRBV12-4 to TRBJ2-4; a possible D gene is TRBD1 (6 bases). The CDR3 is made up of 14 amino acids. The V end lost 3 bases, the J end lost 4 bases, and 10 bases lay between the germline ends. The DNA for the CDR3 is TGTGCCAGCAGTTTCCGGCAGGGGAAAAACATTCAGTACTTC. Encoded protein: CASSFRQGKNIQYF.

This chain connects TRBV7-7 to TRBJ2-5, with a possible D match to TRBD1 (6 bases). Germline CDR1 reads SSHAT; CDR2 reads FNYEAQ (reference sequence). This CDR3 is built from 14 residues. With 5 bases removed from V and 4 bases from J, the gap between germline ends came to 14 bases. As DNA, the CDR3 is TGTGCCAGCAGCACCGGGACACACTTAGAGACCCAGTACTTC. Encoded protein: CASSTGTHLETQYF.

J is TRBJ1-1 and V is TRBV30; D not resolved. The germline gives CDR1 GTSNPN, CDR2 SVGIG (reference sequence). Trimming removed 3 bases at V and 6 bases at J, with 11 bases between. This CDR3 comprises 12 residues. The CDR3 protein is CAWRAPWPEAFF. For the CDR3, the DNA is TGTGCCTGGAGAGCTCCGTGGCCTGAAGCTTTCTTT.

This clonotype was found many times. The chain joins TRBV5-1 to TRBJ2-3; the D gene could be TRBD1 or TRBD2 (5 bases each). Germline values: CDR1 SGHRS, CDR2 YFSETQ. This CDR3 contains 14 residues. The germline V and J ends were trimmed by 4 bases and 2 bases, with 11 bases remaining between them. The CDR3 nucleotides read TGCGCCAGCAGCATCGGGACCACCACAGATACGCAGTATTTT. Its protein is CASSIGTTTDTQYF.

This clonotype was recorded many times. The V call is TRBV18, the J call TRBJ2-5; the D is unclear. The germline V gene has CDR1 KGHSH and CDR2 LQKENI. The CDR3 extends over 13 amino acids. V was pared by 1 base and J by 1 base, with 4 bases between. The CDR3 nucleotides read TGTGCCAGCTCACCACGTTTCCAAGAGACCCAGTACTTC. This encodes CASSPRFQETQYF.

This clonotype was detected only a few times. The V call is TRBV7-2, the J call TRBJ2-2; TRBD1 matches 9 bases. The germline CDR1 and CDR2 sequences are SGHTA and FQGNSA. V trimming: 4 bases; J trimming: 1 base; junction bases outside the gene matches: 4. This CDR3 spans 16 amino acids. CDR3 amino acids: CASSSTGGLNTGELFF. The DNA of the CDR3 is TGTGCCAGCAGCTCGACAGGGGGGTTGAACACCGGGGAGCTGTTTTTT. The full variable domain, rest sourced from reference TRBV7-2 and TRBJ2-2, is GAGVSQSPSNKVTEKGKDVELRCDPISGHTALYWYRQSLGQGLEFLIYFQGNSAPDKSGLPSDRFSAERTGGSVSTLTIQRTQQEDSAVYLCASSSTGGLNTGELFFGEGSRLTVL.

This chain joins TRBV7-2 and TRBJ2-1; D is unresolved. The CDR3 runs 13 residues. Germline CDR1 SGHTA, CDR2 FQGNSA. Trimming shortened V by 4 bases and J by 7 bases, and 11 bases separated the two germline ends. The CDR3 sequence: CASSSFVLNEQFF. In nucleotides, the CDR3 is TGTGCCAGCAGCTCCTTCGTCTTAAATGAGCAGTTCTTC.

V and J are TRBV5-1 and TRBJ2-7; the D gene is possibly TRBD1 (6 bases). The V gene's germline CDR1 is SGHRS and CDR2 YFSETQ. Trimming pared 0 bases from V and 0 bases from J, leaving 10 bases between. The CDR3 sequence is 15 residues long. DNA for the CDR3: TGCGCCAGCAGCTTGGTAGGGGGTGGCTCCTACGAGCAGTACTTC. It translates to CASSLVGGGSYEQYF. The complete variable domain, with remaining parts taken from reference TRBV5-1 and TRBJ2-7, reads KAGVTQTPRYLIKTRGQQVTLSCSPISGHRSVSWYQQTPGQGLQFLFEYFSETQRNKGNFPGRFSGRQFSNSRSEMNVSTLELGDSALYLCASSLVGGGSYEQYFGPGTRLTVT.

In this sample, this clonotype turned up many times. This rearrangement joins TRBV9 to TRBJ1-1, with 8 bases fitting TRBD1. After removal of 5 bases from V and 0 bases from J, the junction contained 3 bases not matched to a gene. This CDR3 contains 14 residues. Germline values: CDR1 SGDLS, CDR2 YYNGEE. The chain's CDR3 is CASSVDRVNTEAFF. CDR3 nucleotide sequence: TGTGCCAGCAGTGTGGACAGGGTGAACACTGAAGCTTTCTTT.